A single sample gave rise to the 31 T cell receptor beta chains below, sequenced in a study of blood T cell repertoires in COVID-19. Some clones are missing from TCRdb's copy, which holds only in-frame ones; the method was immunoSEQ multiplex PCR. The profile shows around 150,000 clones, approximately 95% of them singletons. Sequenced: peripheral blood. The origin of the receptors is an older woman with COVID-19, enrolled during active disease.

This chain links TRBV5-6 with TRBJ2-1; possibly TRBD1 for D (5 bases). Germline assignment: CDR1 SGHDT and CDR2 YYEEEE. CDR3 size: 16 residues. V lost 0 bases and J lost 8, with 18 bases in between. Here the CDR3 reads CASSLVFHQGRDEQFF. In nucleotides, the CDR3 is TGTGCCAGCAGCTTGGTATTTCATCAGGGCCGCGATGAGCAGTTCTTC.

This clone appeared a single time. The chain is built from TRBV6-6 and TRBJ1-1; 8 nucleotides agree with TRBD1. The V and J ends lost 4 bases and 1 base, in that order; junction bases with no gene match: 5. Germline-derived CDR1 and CDR2 are MNHNY and SVGAGI (reference sequence). This CDR3 region has 15 residues. The CDR3 protein is CASSSRGQGNTEAFF. The CDR3 nucleotides are TGTGCCAGCAGTTCCCGTGGACAGGGGAACACTGAAGCTTTCTTT.

Ten or more counts support this clone. In DNA, the CDR3 is TGTGCCAGCACTAACGAGCAGTACTTC. It encodes CASTNEQYF. The chain carries TRBV27 and TRBJ2-7; D uncertain. V lost 7 bases, J lost 5 bases, and 3 bases lay in between. The CDR3 spans 9 residues. Germline-derived CDR1 and CDR2 are MNHEY and SMNVEV (reference sequence).

The chain is built from TRBV6-5 and TRBJ2-5, with D unclear. V shed 6 bases and J shed 4 bases, with 12 bases lying between them. The CDR3 length is 13 residues. Germline V gene lookup returns CDR1 MNHEY and CDR2 SVGAGI. The CDR3 here is CASSSFGGETQYF. The CDR3 DNA reads TGTGCCAGCAGCTCCTTCGGCGGAGAGACCCAGTACTTC.

The rearrangement joins TRBV11-2 to TRBJ1-2; 8 bases align to TRBD1. The CDR3 length is 18 residues. Losses at the gene ends were 5 bases for V and 8 bases for J; bases not matched to a gene: 22. The V gene's germline CDR1 is SGHAT and CDR2 FQNNGV. The CDR3: CASSRPAGTGLAVGGYTF. The CDR3 DNA is TGTGCCAGCAGCAGACCAGCTGGGACAGGCCTCGCCGTAGGGGGCTACACCTTC.

Of note for this clone: The same CDR3 arises from other DNA sequences in this sample as well. The V gene is TRBV5-1, the J gene TRBJ1-1; 7 nucleotides line up with TRBD1. The ends lost 5 bases at V and 3 bases at J; junction bases unmatched: 4. CDR3 length: 13 amino acids. Germline V CDR1 and CDR2: SGHRS, YFSETQ. In DNA form, the CDR3 reads TGCGCCAGCAGGTACACAGGGGACACTGAAGCTTTCTTT. Its translation is CASRYTGDTEAFF.

This clone has just one count. The genes are TRBV29-1 and TRBJ1-4; the match to TRBD1 covers 9 bases. From germline, CDR1 is SQVTM and CDR2 ANQGSEA. V shed 3 bases, J shed 6 bases, and the junction held 8 bases outside the gene matches. The length of the CDR3 is 15 residues. In nucleotides, the CDR3 is TGCAGCGTTGACTCACCGGACAGGGGAGATGAAAAACTGTTTTTT. Residues: CSVDSPDRGDEKLFF.

The chain carries TRBV6-1 and TRBJ1-4; no reliable D call. Germline-derived CDR1 and CDR2 are MNHNS and SASEGT. V gave up 4 bases and J gave up 6 bases, with 18 bases separating them. This CDR3 has 16 residues. DNA of the CDR3: TGTGCCAGCAGTGTGGGATTGAGGGCCGAAGATGAAAAACTGTTTTTT. The encoded protein is CASSVGLRAEDEKLFF.

This clone was seen a single time. The genes are TRBV7-2 and TRBJ1-5, with D uncertain. Per the germline V gene, CDR1 is SGHTA and CDR2 is FQGNSA. V was trimmed by 3 bases and J by 3 bases, leaving 6 bases between them. CDR3 size: 13 residues. CDR3 amino acids: CASSFSVNQPQHF. The CDR3 nucleotides read TGTGCCAGCAGCTTCAGCGTCAATCAGCCCCAGCATTTT.

V usage is TRBV5-4 and J usage is TRBJ1-3; D is unresolved. V dropped 0 bases and J dropped 8 bases, with 15 bases sitting between them. Germline CDR1 reads SGHNT; CDR2 reads YYREEE (reference sequence). There are 15 residues in the CDR3. The DNA of the CDR3 is TGTGCCAGCAGCTTGGATACCTTGAGGAAGGACACCATATATTTT. Translated, it gives CASSLDTLRKDTIYF.

The CDR3 reads CASTRDTYTGELFF. The CDR3 nucleotides read TGTGCCAGCACCCGGGACACCTACACCGGGGAGCTGTTTTTT. The chain has TRBV6-5 and TRBJ2-2; D perhaps matches TRBD1 (6 bases). The CDR3 contains 14 residues. The V end was cut by 7 bases, the J end by 3 bases, with 12 bases between. The V gene's germline CDR1 is MNHEY and CDR2 SVGAGI.

The genes are TRBV19 and TRBJ2-1, with TRBD1 identical over 7 bases. Looked up from germline, CDR1 is LNHDA and CDR2 is SQIVND (reference sequence). This CDR3 is 15 amino acids long. J was trimmed by 8 bases and V by 6 bases; bases with no gene match: 13. The CDR3 here is CASSQGTGVGDEQFF. In DNA, the CDR3 is TGTGCCAGTAGCCAGGGCACAGGGGTAGGCGATGAGCAGTTCTTC.

The gene calls are TRBV5-1 and TRBJ2-1; TRBD2 agrees at 8 bases. The ends lost 4 bases at V and 7 bases at J; junction bases unmatched: 13. CDR1 is SGHRS and CDR2 is YFSETQ in the germline V gene. The CDR3 runs 16 residues. CDR3 amino acids: CASSPSPGGGGNEQFF. For the CDR3, the DNA is TGCGCCAGCAGCCCGTCTCCGGGAGGGGGGGGTAATGAGCAGTTCTTC. The whole variable domain, remainder taken from reference TRBV5-1 and TRBJ2-1, is KAGVTQTPRYLIKTRGQQVTLSCSPISGHRSVSWYQQTPGQGLQFLFEYFSETQRNKGNFPGRFSGRQFSNSRSEMNVSTLELGDSALYLCASSPSPGGGGNEQFFGPGTRLTVL.

This chain links TRBV11-2 with TRBJ2-3, with a possible D match to TRBD2 (6 bases). This CDR3 contains 18 residues. The V end lost 1 base, the J end lost 0 bases, and 17 bases lay between the germline ends. Germline V gene data show CDR1 as SGHAT and CDR2 as FQNNGV. This CDR3 reads CASSLALGPGTSTDTQYF. Written as DNA, the CDR3 is TGTGCCAGCAGCTTAGCACTCGGCCCGGGGACTAGCACAGATACGCAGTATTTT.

V gene TRBV30 combines with J gene TRBJ1-5, with TRBD1 matching 8 bases. The CDR3 is made up of 13 amino acids. The germline gives CDR1 GTSNPN, CDR2 SVGIG (reference sequence). Germline trimming cut 3 bases from V and 5 bases from J; bases unmatched to any gene: 3. The CDR3, as DNA: TGTGCCTGGAGGGACAGGGAGGATCAGCCCCAGCATTTT. Translation gives CAWRDREDQPQHF.

In this sample, this clone turned up once. The chain employs TRBV6-5 and TRBJ1-2, with 8 bases fitting TRBD1. The germline V gene encodes CDR1 MNHEY and CDR2 SVGAGI. The CDR3 runs to 14 residues. V gave up 5 bases and J gave up 3 bases; unmatched junction bases: 5. CDR3 in amino acids: CASSPGQDDYGYTF. In nucleotides, the CDR3 is TGTGCCAGCAGTCCGGGACAGGATGACTATGGCTACACCTTC.

V gene TRBV5-5 combines with J gene TRBJ1-6, with a tentative D call TRBD1 (6 bases). The V end lost 5 bases, the J end lost 8 bases, and 20 bases lay between the germline ends. The CDR3 spans 16 residues. The germline gives CDR1 SGHKS, CDR2 YYEKEE (reference sequence). This CDR3 reads CASSPRGGGSYSPLHF. The CDR3 region has the DNA TGTGCCAGCAGTCCGAGGGGAGGGGGATCTTATTCACCCCTCCACTTT. The variable domain in full, with the rest retrieved from reference TRBV5-5 and TRBJ1-6, is DAGVTQSPTHLIKTRGQQVTLRCSPISGHKSVSWYQQVLGQGPQFIFQYYEKEERGRGNFPDRFSARQFPNYSSELNVNALLLGDSALYLCASSPRGGGSYSPLHFGNGTRLTVT.

V usage is TRBV4-3 and J usage is TRBJ2-2; D is undetermined. The CDR3 runs to 16 residues. The V gene's germline CDR1 is LGHNA and CDR2 YSLEER. The ends were cut back, 1 base at V and 0 bases at J, with 9 bases in the middle. Here the CDR3 DNA reads TGCGCCAGCAGCCAAGGTTGGGCATCGAACACCGGGGAGCTGTTTTTT. Translated, it gives CASSQGWASNTGELFF.

This rearrangement joins TRBV10-3 to TRBJ1-2, with 12 bases matching TRBD1. This CDR3 has 16 residues. The V segment lost 10 bases and the J segment 8 bases; nucleotides outside the gene matches: 17. Germline V lookup: CDR1 ENHRY, CDR2 SYGVKD. CDR3 region: CATTGTGGAGDGGYTF. The CDR3 nucleotides are TGTGCCACGACCGGGACAGGGGGCGCCGGGGACGGCGGCTACACCTTC.

The chain couples TRBV15 to TRBJ1-3; TRBD1 aligns across 7 bases. The CDR3 sequence is 15 residues long. Unmatched junction bases numbered 8, after V lost 9 bases and J lost 0 bases. Germline V gene lookup returns CDR1 LNHNV and CDR2 YYDKDF (reference sequence). The CDR3 DNA reads as TGTGCCACTTACAGGGGTGGGAACTCTGGAAACACCATATATTTT. This sequence encodes CATYRGGNSGNTIYF.

The chain has TRBV9 and TRBJ1-4, with D possibly TRBD1 on 5 matching bases. V gave up 2 bases and J gave up 7 bases, with 15 bases separating them. The CDR3 runs to 15 residues. Looked up from germline, CDR1 is SGDLS and CDR2 is YYNGEE. The CDR3 DNA follows: TGTGCCAGCAGCGTTTCGGTAGGGGAAAGTGAAAAACTGTTTTTT. Its translation: CASSVSVGESEKLFF.

The rearrangement joins TRBV5-4 to TRBJ1-1, with no clear D. From germline, CDR1 is SGHNT and CDR2 YYREEE (reference sequence). The CDR3 sequence is 13 residues long. With 4 bases removed from V and 3 bases from J, the gap between germline ends came to 10 bases. CDR3 nucleotides: TGTGCCAGCAGCCCCGGGTCTTACACTGAAGCTTTCTTT. Translation gives CASSPGSYTEAFF.

CDR3 DNA: TGTGCCAGCAGTGAAGGCGGCTACTATGGCTACACCTTC. Translating it yields CASSEGGYYGYTF. This rearrangement joins TRBV2 to TRBJ1-2; D gene uncertain. This CDR3 spans 13 amino acids. V lost 1 base and J lost 3, with 6 bases in between. Per the germline V gene, CDR1 is SNHLY and CDR2 is FYNNEI.

This rearrangement joins TRBV9 to TRBJ1-1; 9 bases are shared with TRBD1. With 0 bases clipped from V and 6 bases from J, the junction kept 3 bases outside the gene matches. This CDR3 has 14 amino acids. Per germline, CDR1 SGDLS and CDR2 YYNGEE. The CDR3 DNA sequence: TGTGCCAGCAGCGTAGGGACAGGGGTTTCTGAAGCTTTCTTT. It translates to CASSVGTGVSEAFF.

The rearrangement uses TRBV7-2 and TRBJ1-1; 7 nucleotides agree with TRBD1. CDR3 length: 14 residues. Trimming took 5 bases from V and 1 from J; bases not matched to a gene: 4. The germline CDR1 and CDR2 sequences are SGHTA and FQGNSA. This CDR3 reads CASSRYRGNTEAFF. Here the CDR3 DNA reads TGTGCCAGCAGCAGATACAGGGGGAACACTGAAGCTTTCTTT.

V usage is TRBV7-2 and J usage is TRBJ1-5; D is possibly TRBD1 (5 bases). Trimming removed 5 bases from V and 2 bases from J, with 13 bases in between. CDR1 SGHTA and CDR2 FQGNSA come from the germline V gene. The CDR3 sequence is 15 residues long. This chain's CDR3 is CASSLGAHGNQPQHF. DNA of the CDR3: TGTGCCAGCAGCCTTGGGGCACACGGCAATCAGCCCCAGCATTTT. Full variable domain (missing parts from reference TRBV7-2 and TRBJ1-5): GAGVSQSPSNKVTEKGKDVELRCDPISGHTALYWYRQSLGQGLEFLIYFQGNSAPDKSGLPSDRFSAERTGGSVSTLTIQRTQQEDSAVYLCASSLGAHGNQPQHFGDGTRLSIL.

The V gene is TRBV9, the J gene TRBJ1-4; D is unresolved. The CDR3 totals 13 residues. Germline V gives CDR1 SGDLS, CDR2 YYNGEE. The germline V and J ends were trimmed by 4 bases and 4 bases, with 8 bases remaining between them. The CDR3 nucleotides read TGTGCCAGCAGCCGGGTCAATAATGAAAAACTGTTTTTT. Translating gives CASSRVNNEKLFF.

DNA for the CDR3: TGTGCCAGCAGTTTCGGGGGAAATCAGCCCCAGCATTTT. Translating it yields CASSFGGNQPQHF. This chain uses TRBV27 with TRBJ1-5; TRBD1 is a possible D gene (5 bases). The CDR3 length is 13 residues. CDR1 and CDR2 (germline): MNHEY, SMNVEV (reference sequence). V dropped 3 bases and J dropped 4 bases, with 7 bases sitting between them.

J is TRBJ1-5 and V is TRBV4-1; 7 bases fit TRBD1. CDR1 and CDR2 (germline): MGHRA, YSYEKL. V shed 1 base and J 7 bases; nucleotides not matched to a gene: 10. The length of the CDR3 is 16 residues. DNA for the CDR3: TGCGCCAGCAGCCAAGTGCCGACAGGGTTTAGGCAGCCCCAGCATTTT. Residues: CASSQVPTGFRQPQHF.

The V call is TRBV6-6, the J call TRBJ1-5; 9 positions agree with TRBD1. Per germline, CDR1 MNHNY and CDR2 SVGAGI (reference sequence). The CDR3 sequence is 15 residues long. J gave up 4 bases and V 5 bases, and 6 bases lay outside the gene matches. The CDR3 DNA sequence: TGTGCCAGCAGTCTGGGACAGGGCCGGAATCAGCCCCAGCATTTT. Its protein is CASSLGQGRNQPQHF.

The chain combines TRBV2 with TRBJ2-5, with D possibly matching TRBD1 (6 bases). The CDR3 covers 14 residues. Looked up from germline, CDR1 is SNHLY and CDR2 is FYNNEI. Between the trimmed V and J ends, which lost 8 bases and 5 bases, there was a span of 18 bases. This CDR3 is CASGDRRREETQYF. CDR3 bases: TGTGCCAGCGGCGACAGGCGCCGTGAGGAGACCCAGTACTTC. Full variable domain (missing parts from reference TRBV2 and TRBJ2-5): EPEVTQTPSHQVTQMGQEVILRCVPISNHLYFYWYRQILGQKVEFLVSFYNNEISEKSEIFDDQFSVERPDGSNFTLKIRSTKLEDSAMYFCASGDRRREETQYFGPGTRLLVL.